The clone carrying this TCR beta chain appeared a few times. The data originate from a study of T cells in Graves' hyperthyroidism and ophthalmopathy. The CDR3 runs 16 residues. The V segment lost 1 base and the J segment 4 bases; nucleotides outside the gene matches: 8. Germline V CDR1 and CDR2: SGHDN, FVKESK. Using RNA transcripts as the source, TCR beta CDR3 regions were amplified. Carried out on the TCR CDR3, a first-round RT-PCR used the HTBI primer set. One entry per CDR3 protein, called by TCRdb with MiXCR from the multiplex PCR reads. The table records hundreds of thousands of distinct CDR3 sequences, around 20% of them present only once.

Sequenced material: blood. This chain uses TRBV14 with TRBJ2-7; 9 nucleotides align to TRBD2. This clonotype originated in a man between 50 and 59 years old with Graves' ophthalmopathy. CDR3 in DNA: TGTGCCAGCAGCCAAGGTGGGGGTAGCGGGAGTTACGAGCAGTACTTC. As protein: CASSQGGGSGSYEQYF.